The 27 T cell receptor beta chains given below trace back to one sample, sequenced in a study of cytomegalovirus exposure and HLA in healthy donors. Use of 60 Vbeta and 13 Jbeta primers characterized the PCR. The method was immunoSEQ multiplex PCR; TCRdb's version includes in-frame clones alone and lacks a portion of them. This table holds about 140,000 clones, over 60% found once. Sequenced input: PBMCs. The receptors shown here come from a male donor in good health and CMV-seropositive.

The rearrangement links TRBV4-1 to TRBJ1-2; 7 bases align to TRBD1. CDR1 and CDR2 from the germline V gene are MGHRA and YSYEKL. The length of the CDR3 is 15 residues. The junction had 9 bases not matched to a gene; V was cut back by 4 bases and J by 4 bases. This chain's CDR3 is CASSRSTGTSYGYTF. The CDR3 DNA reads TGCGCCAGCAGCCGATCGACAGGGACCTCCTATGGCTACACCTTC.

The chain joins TRBV11-2 to TRBJ2-7; D is possibly TRBD1 (5 bases). Germline V lookup: CDR1 SGHAT, CDR2 FQNNGV. V gave up 2 bases and J gave up 1 base, with 9 bases separating them. CDR3 length equals 14 residues. This CDR3 is CASSLPAGSYEQYF. In nucleotides, the CDR3 is TGTGCCAGCAGCTTACCGGCAGGGTCCTACGAGCAGTACTTC.

This clone has only one observation. The chain uses TRBV7-2 and TRBJ2-7; 9 bases align to TRBD1. This CDR3 region has 15 residues. Losses at the gene ends were 5 bases for V and 11 bases for J; bases not matched to a gene: 16. In germline, CDR1 is SGHTA, CDR2 FQGNSA. CDR3: CASSPGGTGWSLEYF. The DNA of the CDR3 is TGTGCCAGCAGCCCAGGTGGGACAGGGTGGAGTTTAGAGTACTTC.

This clone was picked up one time. J is TRBJ1-5 and V is TRBV7-8; possibly TRBD1 for D (5 bases). The CDR3 runs to 17 residues. In germline, CDR1 is SGHVS, CDR2 FQNEAQ. V lost 1 base to trimming and J lost 2 bases, with 15 bases between them. The CDR3 bases are TGTGCCAGCAGCTTAGAAGGGGCAGGCGGAGGCAATCAGCCCCAGCATTTT. Protein: CASSLEGAGGGNQPQHF.

The chain joins TRBV28 to TRBJ1-5; D call uncertain. The V end was cut by 11 bases, the J end by 7 bases, with 12 bases between. The CDR3 totals 11 residues. CDR1 is MDHEN and CDR2 is SYDVKM in the germline V gene. CDR3 nucleotides: TGTGCCGCCGGGCGAGGGCAGCCCCAGCATTTT. Its translation: CAAGRGQPQHF.

This chain connects TRBV7-6 to TRBJ1-1, with TRBD1 as a possible D gene (5 bases). The germline V gene has CDR1 SGHVS and CDR2 FNYEAQ. V was clipped by 5 bases and J by 1 base, with 14 bases between them. The CDR3 has 15 residues. The CDR3 protein is CASSPFGGRNTEAFF. CDR3 DNA: TGTGCCAGCAGCCCCTTCGGGGGACGGAACACTGAAGCTTTCTTT.

This chain connects TRBV5-4 to TRBJ1-4; 9 nucleotides align to TRBD1. Germline CDR1 and CDR2: SGHNT and YYREEE (reference sequence). The CDR3 has 15 residues. V lost 4 bases to trimming and J lost 8 bases; unmatched junction nucleotides: 9. Here the CDR3 DNA reads TGTGCCAGCAGCAGTACCGGGACAGGGTTCGAAAAACTGTTTTTT. Amino acid sequence: CASSSTGTGFEKLFF. Full variable domain (outside the CDR3, taken from reference TRBV5-4 and TRBJ1-4): ETGVTQSPTHLIKTRGQQVTLRCSSQSGHNTVSWYQQALGQGPQFIFQYYREEENGRGNFPPRFSGLQFPNYSSELNVNALELDDSALYLCASSSTGTGFEKLFFGSGTQLSVL.

This chain uses TRBV30 with TRBJ2-5; D is perhaps TRBD1 (5 bases). Per the germline V gene, CDR1 is GTSNPN and CDR2 is SVGIG (reference sequence). Trimming removed 1 base from V and 4 bases from J, with 10 bases in between. The CDR3 is 13 residues long. CDR3: CAWSGRQRETQYF. CDR3 coding DNA: TGTGCCTGGAGTGGAAGACAGAGAGAGACCCAGTACTTC.

The count of this clone is one. The gene calls are TRBV4-3 and TRBJ2-7, with TRBD2 identical over 7 bases. The CDR3 covers 15 residues. With V trimmed by 4 bases and J by 4 bases, 10 bases remained unmatched. Germline loops: CDR1 LGHNA, CDR2 YSLEER. The CDR3 spells CASSLGRGLIYEQYF. The DNA of the CDR3 is TGCGCCAGCAGCCTTGGGAGGGGCTTAATTTACGAGCAGTACTTC.

The chain is built from TRBV6-6 and TRBJ2-5, with 7 bases matching TRBD1. The J call is uncertain, as TRBJ2-7 better fits the DNA end. The CDR3 consists of 13 residues. Germline V gene sequence: CDR1 MNHNY, CDR2 SVGAGI (reference sequence). The CDR3 region has the DNA TGTGCCAGTTCCGGGACAGAATACTACGAGCAGTACTTC. This sequence encodes CASSGTEYYEQYF.

The gene calls are TRBV5-8 and TRBJ1-4; 7 nucleotides match TRBD1. Germline assignment: CDR1 SGHTS and CDR2 YDEGEE. V shed 1 base, J shed 8 bases, and the junction held 8 bases outside the gene matches. The CDR3 sequence is 15 residues long. The CDR3, as DNA: TGTGCCAGCAGCTTGACCGCCGGGACAGAAGAAAAACTGTTTTTT. Translation gives CASSLTAGTEEKLFF.

This chain connects TRBV2 to TRBJ1-4; no clear D gene. The CDR3 covers 15 residues. The germline V gene has CDR1 SNHLY and CDR2 FYNNEI. V was clipped by 5 bases and J by 8 bases, with 18 bases between them. The DNA of the CDR3 is TGTGCCAGCAGTCCAAACTACCTATCGGGGGAAAAACTGTTTTTT. This translates into CASSPNYLSGEKLFF.

The chain recombines TRBV5-1 with TRBJ2-3; TRBD1 matches at 8 bases. V was pared by 0 bases and J by 6 bases, with 9 bases of the junction left unmatched. Germline V gene sequence: CDR1 SGHRS, CDR2 YFSETQ. The length of the CDR3 is 16 residues. The CDR3 nucleotides are TGCGCCAGCAGCTTGGTTGAGGGACAGGCCTCGGATACGCAGTATTTT. Protein: CASSLVEGQASDTQYF.

This clone was picked up a small number of times. In DNA form, the CDR3 reads TGTGCCAGCACTCTATTGGGAGGGGGAAACGGCTACACCTTC. As protein: CASTLLGGGNGYTF. The chain employs TRBV7-9 and TRBJ1-2, with D possibly TRBD1 on 6 matching bases. CDR3 length equals 14 residues. Germline CDR1 and CDR2: SEHNR and FQNEAQ (reference sequence). With 7 bases removed from V and 8 bases from J, the gap between germline ends came to 20 bases.

V gene TRBV7-9 combines with J gene TRBJ1-5; weak D call: TRBD1 (6 bases). Germline values: CDR1 SEHNR, CDR2 FQNEAQ (reference sequence). V gave up 5 bases and J gave up 6 bases, with 8 bases separating them. The CDR3 contains 12 residues. The CDR3 DNA follows: TGTGCCAGCAGCCAGGGGCTTCAGCCCCAGCATTTT. Residues: CASSQGLQPQHF.

A single count supports this clone. The CDR3 region has the DNA TGTGCCAGCAGCGGGACAGGGAACGGGGAGCTGTTTTTT. Protein sequence: CASSGTGNGELFF. The chain is built from TRBV6-6 and TRBJ2-2; 9 bases align to TRBD1. Germline V gives CDR1 MNHNY, CDR2 SVGAGI (reference sequence). This CDR3 comprises 13 residues. The V gene end was trimmed by 6 bases and the J gene end by 7 bases; junction bases not matched to a gene: 3.

This clone has only a few counts. At the DNA level, this CDR3 is encoded by other sequences in the same sample as well. The chain links TRBV6-5 to TRBJ2-3, with 9 bases lining up with TRBD2. Germline V gives CDR1 MNHEY, CDR2 SVGAGI. J lost 2 bases, V lost 1 base, and 4 bases had no gene match. This CDR3 spans 16 amino acids. This CDR3 is CASSYWLAGPTDTQYF. CDR3 nucleotides: TGTGCCAGCAGTTACTGGCTAGCGGGACCCACAGATACGCAGTATTTT.

The gene calls are TRBV28 and TRBJ2-7; D might be TRBD1 (8 bases). The CDR3 contains 15 residues. The germline V gene encodes CDR1 MDHEN and CDR2 SYDVKM. V was shortened by 8 bases and J by 6 bases, with 23 bases between the two germline ends. The CDR3 loop reads CASGRGQDPLGEQYF. The CDR3 bases are TGTGCCAGCGGGAGGGGACAGGACCCGTTGGGCGAGCAGTACTTC.

This clone was counted a single time. The chain employs TRBV6-5 and TRBJ1-3; a weak D match, TRBD1 (6 bases). The CDR3 totals 14 residues. The germline V gene has CDR1 MNHEY and CDR2 SVGAGI. V lost 7 bases, J lost 3 bases, and 13 bases lay in between. CDR3 in DNA: TGTGCCAGCAAACGACAGGCATTTGGAAACACCATATATTTT. Amino acid sequence: CASKRQAFGNTIYF.

The chain links TRBV7-2 to TRBJ2-7, with TRBD1 identical over 11 bases. This CDR3 has 15 residues. V lost 5 bases, J lost 7 bases, and 10 bases stayed unmatched. Germline V gives CDR1 SGHTA, CDR2 FQGNSA. The CDR3 loop reads CASSELGQGVGEQYF. The DNA of the CDR3 is TGTGCCAGCAGCGAATTGGGACAGGGGGTTGGAGAGCAGTACTTC.

The J gene is TRBJ2-7, the V gene TRBV9, with a possible D match to TRBD1 (6 bases). Germline CDR1 reads SGDLS; CDR2 reads YYNGEE. The CDR3 covers 14 residues. V was pared by 4 bases and J by 1 base, with 12 bases between. The CDR3 loop is CASSSRDTSYEQYF. CDR3 nucleotide sequence: TGTGCCAGCAGCTCCCGGGACACTTCCTACGAGCAGTACTTC.

The CDR3 protein is CASSPRTAGNQPQHF. The CDR3 DNA follows: TGTGCCAGCAGCCCGCGGACAGCCGGCAATCAGCCCCAGCATTTT. The chain has TRBV4-2 and TRBJ1-5; weak D call: TRBD1 (6 bases). Germline CDR1 and CDR2: LGHNA and YNFKEQ. The CDR3 loop spans 15 amino acids. The V gene lost 4 bases and the J gene lost 2 bases, with 12 bases spanning the gap.

This sequence joins TRBV7-6 and TRBJ2-1; tentative D call: TRBD2 (5 bases). V lost 5 bases, J lost 0 bases, and 11 bases lay in between. Germline CDR1 reads SGHVS; CDR2 reads FNYEAQ. CDR3 length: 15 residues. This chain's CDR3 is CASSLLGSSYNEQFF. CDR3 sequence (DNA): TGTGCCAGCAGCCTGTTGGGGAGCTCCTACAATGAGCAGTTCTTC.

This rearrangement joins TRBV15 to TRBJ1-1, with 7 bases identical to TRBD1. The CDR3 spans 18 residues. J gave up 0 bases and V 2 bases, and 12 bases lay outside the gene matches. Germline lookup yields CDR1 LNHNV and CDR2 YYDKDF (reference sequence). CDR3 in DNA: TGTGCCACCAGCAGACAAAAGGGGGCAGGGCTCATGAACACTGAAGCTTTCTTT. It encodes CATSRQKGAGLMNTEAFF.

The chain employs TRBV13 and TRBJ2-5, with 11 bases aligning to TRBD2. This CDR3 is 19 amino acids long. Per germline, CDR1 PRHDT and CDR2 FYEKMQ (reference sequence). The V and J ends lost 1 base and 3 bases, in that order; junction bases with no gene match: 13. The CDR3 DNA is TGTGCCAGCAGCTTAGCCTCTGATTCCGCGACTAGCGGGAAAGAGACCCAGTACTTC. It specifies CASSLASDSATSGKETQYF.

The chain is built from TRBV19 and TRBJ2-7, with 9 bases lining up with TRBD1. J was trimmed by 7 bases and V by 3 bases; bases with no gene match: 10. The length of the CDR3 is 15 residues. Germline V gives CDR1 LNHDA, CDR2 SQIVND (reference sequence). The CDR3 spells CASSMGNRGLGEQYF. For the CDR3, the DNA is TGTGCCAGTAGTATGGGAAACAGGGGGCTTGGGGAGCAGTACTTC.

The gene calls are TRBV11-2 and TRBJ1-2, with TRBD1 identical over 7 bases. CDR1 SGHAT and CDR2 FQNNGV come from the germline V gene. The CDR3 is 15 amino acids. V gave up 7 bases and J gave up 6 bases; unmatched junction bases: 14. CDR3 sequence reads: CASNALRAGGNGYTF. CDR3 sequence (DNA): TGTGCCAGCAACGCTCTTCGGGCAGGGGGAAATGGCTACACCTTC.